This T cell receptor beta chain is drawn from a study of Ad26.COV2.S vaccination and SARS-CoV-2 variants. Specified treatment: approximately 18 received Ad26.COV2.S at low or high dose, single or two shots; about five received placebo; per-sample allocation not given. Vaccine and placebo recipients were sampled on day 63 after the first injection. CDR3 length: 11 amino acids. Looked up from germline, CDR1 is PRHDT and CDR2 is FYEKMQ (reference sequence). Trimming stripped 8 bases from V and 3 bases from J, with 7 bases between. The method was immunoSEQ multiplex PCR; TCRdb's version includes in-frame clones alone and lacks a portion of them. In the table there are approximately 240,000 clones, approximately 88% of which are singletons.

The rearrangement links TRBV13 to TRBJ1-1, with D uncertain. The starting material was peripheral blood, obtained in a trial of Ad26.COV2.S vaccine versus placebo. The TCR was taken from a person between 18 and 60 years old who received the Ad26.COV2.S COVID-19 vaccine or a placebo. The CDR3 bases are TGTGCCAGCCCGATTGACACTGAAGCTTTCTTT. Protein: CASPIDTEAFF. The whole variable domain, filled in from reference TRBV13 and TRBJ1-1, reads AAGVIQSPRHLIKEKRETATLKCYPIPRHDTVYWYQQGPGQDPQFLISFYEKMQSDKGSIPDRFSAQQFSDYHSELNMSSLELGDSALYFCASPIDTEAFFGQGTRLTVV.